This T cell receptor beta chain was documented in a study of regulatory T cells in long-lasting Graves disease (dated by TCRdb to 2020 to 2022). With respect to the entire study: Patients with newly diagnosed Graves' disease had been on antithyroid drugs for under 3 months. The study took place in China and was registered as a clinical trial. A total of 33 samples underwent TCR sequencing, from roughly 13 patients with persistent Graves' disease and 20 patients with newly diagnosed Graves' disease. Peripheral blood TCR sequencing and RNA sequencing compared persistent Graves' disease patients with newly diagnosed Graves' disease patients. Broad study findings and their caveats: The authors noted that the small sample size was a limitation that may lower accuracy. A larger number of public clonotypes was shared among persistent patients (approximately 3,000) than among newly diagnosed patients (roughly 1,000). Sequencing and analysis were limited to the TCR beta chain. Persistent disease showed preferential use of TRBV28, TRBJ1-2 and TRBJ2-5, whereas newly diagnosed disease favored TRBV20-1 and TRBJ2-1. Persistent Graves' disease patients showed lower TCR Shannon entropy and fewer highly expanded clones than newly diagnosed patients, suggesting clonal expansion. Peripheral blood alone was examined, since thyroid tissue, which constituted the primary lesion, could not be accessed.

The library relied on multiplex PCR. Sequencing was carried out with an Illumina HiSeq 4000. TCR beta libraries were built with iRepertoire HTBI primers and Arm-PCR amplification of CDR3 regions. Before sequencing, the PCR products underwent gel purification. On the study's bioinformatics: A total of 62 TRBV and approximately 13 TRBJ segments were identified across samples and were used for gene usage analysis of CDR3 amino acid clonotypes. COPE and FqMerger were used to merge filtered high-quality paired reads into contigs. BLAST was used to align contigs to IMGT TRBV, TRBD and TRBJ reference genes, with CDR3 defined following IMGT. Highly expanded clones were defined as clonotypes with a frequency above 0.1%. Shannon entropy served as the measure of repertoire diversity, while the Gini coefficient captured V-J evenness. Clonotypes shared by more than one individual were considered public. In TCRdb, the public reads were trimmed at Q25 with fastp and aligned with MiXCR, with productive beta chains retained. Rows are unified per CDR3 protein, each entry keeping the most common DNA and genes. These V and J calls are TCRdb output, not the study's own analysis. This sample comprises about 440,000 distinct CDR3 sequences, 15% of them detected only once. The ten largest account for 16% of the sample.

The CDR3, cysteine through phenylalanine, is 18 amino acids long. Only CDR3 DNA is held: 54 bases, read in frame from base 1. V and J are truncated by 6 bases and 3 bases respectively, leaving an intervening sequence of 26 bases. The time point label of this sample denotes: newly diagnosed GD, antithyroid drugs for less than 3 months. For both TCR sequencing and RNA sequencing, RNA was extracted from PBMCs in TRIzol. The diagnosis of Graves' disease followed American Thyroid Association guidelines. Patients were recruited from an endocrinology department in Xi'an, China. Each patient gave roughly 8.4 milliliters of peripheral blood, collected in an EDTA anticoagulant tube. Ficoll Paque Plus density gradient separation was used to isolate PBMCs, and no further T cell sorting was performed. An Agilent 2100 Bioanalyzer and agarose gel were used to check RNA quality, and a NanoDrop 2000 was used to measure RNA concentration.

This clonotype was detected only a few times. What this receptor recognizes is not known. Base qualities are missing; no much larger clone stands one base away. The same sample was also used in a study of T cells in Graves' hyperthyroidism and ophthalmopathy. The second study also describes: A patient counted as having stable Graves' hyperthyroidism if no progression to ophthalmopathy occurred over 18 months of follow-up. Hyperthyroidism patients were newly diagnosed, had a disease duration of under 2 months, and were aged 18 to 65 years. Any patient with an uncontrolled infection, another autoimmune disease, pregnancy or lactation was excluded. Diagnoses were based on clinical symptoms, serum thyroxine and TRAb, thyroid ultrasound and orbital computed tomography. The TCR CDR3 was subjected to a first round of RT-PCR using the HTBI primer set and the Qiagen OneStep RT-PCR kit. Most expanded thyroid clonotypes (frequency above 0.001) were also detected in blood, suggesting blood repertoires may reflect thyroid immune responses. Ophthalmopathy was separated from stable hyperthyroidism by a 13 V-J signature model, with over 85% sensitivity and around 81% specificity obtained in cross-validation and 80%/75% obtained in testing. In validation, progression to ophthalmopathy was predicted by the model with 70.59% sensitivity and around 76% specificity, a median of roughly six months before onset. To identify distinguishing TCR V-J signatures, a discovery cohort of around 100 patients was used, comprising 43 with Graves' ophthalmopathy and 57 with stable Graves' hyperthyroidism. Prospective prediction of ophthalmopathy was tested in an independent validation cohort of 18 to 20 hyperthyroidism patients and 17 patients who later progressed to ophthalmopathy. For training and testing, the 80 to 100 patients in the discovery cohort were randomly divided in a 7:3 ratio. Thyroid tissue and blood T-cell repertoires from roughly 6 Graves' hyperthyroidism patients were also compared in the study. After blood sampling, hyperthyroidism patients were treated with methimazole at a starting dose of 30 mg daily, and ophthalmopathy patients were treated with high-dose intravenous methylprednisolone. Libraries were constructed in a second round of multiplex PCR, after which size selection and purification were carried out. Libraries were sequenced paired-end with 100 bp reads on an Illumina HiSeq2000. SOAPnuke was used to process the raw data, removing reads that contained adapters or uncalled bases, had a mean Phred below 15, or lacked an exact match to the constant primer or identifier. High-quality paired reads were merged using COPE v1.2.5, and each unique nucleotide sequence was defined as a clonotype. MiTCR v1.1 was used to align the clonotypes against IMGT TRBV, TRBD and TRBJ reference segments. Analysis was restricted to V-J combinations with a frequency above 0.0001, which covered roughly 99% of repertoires. A TCS score was defined as the ratio between F50 (clonal expansion) and ExV (chaos), using BLOSUM62-based TCRdist between CDR3 peptides within each V-J. Welch's t-statistics and random forest reduced around 520 V-J features to about 12, which were used in a naive Bayes classifier (R e1071). No statistical method was used to fix the sample size in advance, and group allocation was not hidden from the investigators. According to the paper, TCR Vbeta CDR3 sequencing was carried out on around 140 peripheral blood samples, which came from fewer than 50 ophthalmopathy, around 75 hyperthyroidism and approximately 17 progressor patients.

Rearrangement joined TRBV12-3 or TRBV12-4 to TRBJ1-2; the best D guess is TRBD1, with 6 bases matching. The starting material was peripheral blood mononuclear cells (PBMCs), obtained at new diagnosis, from a patient treated with antithyroid drugs. The source is a woman aged 30 to 39 with Graves disease. Donor details come from another sample of the same person, matched by shared clones. The bases read TGTGCCAGCAGCCCGGAATCTGGGGGGCATCACCGCCACTATGGCTACACCTTC. Its coded protein is CASSPESGGHHRHYGYTF.